What follows are 21 T cell receptor beta chains derived from one specimen sequenced in a study of CD8+ T cells in alopecia areata. In each case, RNA was isolated and then reverse transcribed into cDNA as the sequencing template. Profiled with immunoSEQ multiplex PCR; TCRdb holds only in-frame clones, not every one. The sample carries 40,000 to 45,000 clones, more than 90% recorded once. Treatment specified: oral pan-JAK inhibitor, 5-10 mg twice daily. The sample consisted of CD8+ T cells sorted from blood, taken at week 24, from a patient treated with tofacitinib. These receptors were collected from a human donor with alopecia areata.

The rearrangement links TRBV2 to TRBJ1-1; D gene uncertain. Germline CDR1 and CDR2: SNHLY and FYNNEI. V lost 6 bases and J 0 bases, leaving 11 bases between the germline ends. The CDR3 sequence is 14 residues long. CDR3 sequence reads: CASSQVYMNTEAFF. Here the CDR3 DNA reads TGTGCCAGCAGCCAGGTTTATATGAACACTGAAGCTTTCTTT.

The gene calls are TRBV10-2 and TRBJ2-3, with TRBD2 as a possible D gene (5 bases). Trimming left V 3 bases short and J 2 bases short, with 21 bases between. The CDR3 is 18 amino acids. Germline loops: CDR1 WSHSY, CDR2 SAAADI. For the CDR3, the DNA is TGCGCCAGCAGTGAACTAGGATCTTCCCCCCACCCCACAGATACGCAGTATTTT. The encoded protein is CASSELGSSPHPTDTQYF.

This chain links TRBV7-9 with TRBJ2-5; possibly TRBD1 or TRBD2 for D (6 bases each). Germline V gene sequence: CDR1 SEHNR, CDR2 FQNEAQ (reference sequence). The CDR3 extends over 16 amino acids. V lost 5 bases and J 2 bases, leaving 18 bases between the germline ends. The CDR3: CASSRIERGAQETQYF. In DNA form, the CDR3 reads TGTGCCAGCAGCCGAATCGAAAGGGGGGCTCAAGAGACCCAGTACTTC.

V usage is TRBV5-1 and J usage is TRBJ2-7; D could derive from TRBD1 or TRBD2 (5 bases each). The CDR3 spans 15 residues. In germline, CDR1 is SGHRS, CDR2 YFSETQ. V lost 4 bases and J 2 bases, leaving 16 bases between the germline ends. CDR3 DNA: TGCGCCAGCAGCCCCGCACGGGACCCAGCCTACGAGCAGTACTTC. Its translation is CASSPARDPAYEQYF.

The chain links TRBV7-2 to TRBJ1-5, with 7 bases fitting TRBD1. With V trimmed by 4 bases and J by 2 bases, 2 bases remained unmatched. Germline values: CDR1 SGHTA, CDR2 FQGNSA. The CDR3 contains 14 residues. The DNA of the CDR3 is TGTGCCAGCAGCTCAGGGACAGGCAATCAGCCCCAGCATTTT. Protein: CASSSGTGNQPQHF.

The chain is built from TRBV4-3 and TRBJ2-5; 12 bases align to TRBD2. The trim removed 5 bases at V and 3 bases at J, leaving 4 bases unmatched. The CDR3 loop spans 15 amino acids. The germline V gene has CDR1 LGHNA and CDR2 YSLEER. The DNA for the CDR3 is TGCGCCAGCAGCTCCCGGACTAGCGGGGAAGAGACCCAGTACTTC. The encoded protein is CASSSRTSGEETQYF.

The chain employs TRBV6-4 and TRBJ2-3, with D hard to call. The germline CDR1 and CDR2 sequences are MRHNA and SNTAGT. This CDR3 has 14 residues. V was cut by 4 bases and J by 0 bases, with 8 bases left in between. The CDR3 bases are TGTGCCAGCAGTGGTCGTGGGAGCACAGATACGCAGTATTTT. Residues: CASSGRGSTDTQYF.

V usage is TRBV7-2 and J usage is TRBJ2-1; D gene unclear. The CDR3 spans 17 residues. V dropped 1 base and J dropped 4 bases, with 17 bases sitting between them. Germline-derived CDR1 and CDR2 are SGHTA and FQGNSA. DNA of the CDR3: TGTGCCAGCAGCTTAGGGCCAGGTAATTCCCCTTACAATGAGCAGTTCTTC. This codes for CASSLGPGNSPYNEQFF. The whole variable domain, remainder taken from reference TRBV7-2 and TRBJ2-1, is GAGVSQSPSNKVTEKGKDVELRCDPISGHTALYWYRQSLGQGLEFLIYFQGNSAPDKSGLPSDRFSAERTGGSVSTLTIQRTQQEDSAVYLCASSLGPGNSPYNEQFFGPGTRLTVL.

The count of this clone is one. V and J are TRBV7-9 and TRBJ1-1; D remains ambiguous. The V gene lost 4 bases and the J gene lost 5 bases, with 17 bases spanning the gap. The germline V gene has CDR1 SEHNR and CDR2 FQNEAQ (reference sequence). The CDR3 covers 15 residues. In DNA form, the CDR3 reads TGTGCCAGCAGCTCTCCAGGACGGGTCCCGACTGAAGCTTTCTTT. This encodes CASSSPGRVPTEAFF.

This chain connects TRBV7-9 to TRBJ2-3; D is possibly TRBD2 (5 bases). Germline values: CDR1 SEHNR, CDR2 FQNEAQ (reference sequence). Trimming pared 5 bases from V and 3 bases from J, leaving 18 bases between. The CDR3 is 16 amino acids. The CDR3 nucleotides are TGTGCCAGCAGCCCCGACTTAGTGAGCGGAACAGATACGCAGTATTTT. Amino acid sequence: CASSPDLVSGTDTQYF.

The chain is built from TRBV4-3 and TRBJ1-4, with D maybe TRBD1 (5 bases). This CDR3 spans 15 amino acids. The V gene lost 2 bases and the J gene lost 5 bases, with 12 bases spanning the gap. Germline V gene sequence: CDR1 LGHNA, CDR2 YSLEER. CDR3 loop: CASSQPTERNEKLFF. CDR3 coding DNA: TGCGCCAGCAGCCAACCGACAGAGAGGAATGAAAAACTGTTTTTT.

The chain has TRBV10-3 and TRBJ2-3, with TRBD1 as a possible D gene (5 bases). The germline CDR1 and CDR2 sequences are ENHRY and SYGVKD. The V gene lost 3 bases and the J gene lost 6 bases, with 19 bases spanning the gap. The CDR3 runs to 16 residues. The CDR3 DNA follows: TGTGCCATCAGTGACAATAGTAGGGGCGCCCAGGATACGCAGTATTTT. Encoded protein: CAISDNSRGAQDTQYF.

This clone appeared a single time. The chain recombines TRBV27 with TRBJ2-7; TRBD1 aligns across 8 bases. Trimming took 8 bases from V and 1 from J; bases not matched to a gene: 13. This CDR3 contains 16 residues. Germline V gene lookup returns CDR1 MNHEY and CDR2 SMNVEV (reference sequence). The CDR3 region is CASGAPFRGPSYEQYF. DNA of the CDR3: TGTGCCAGCGGTGCCCCCTTCAGGGGGCCGTCCTACGAGCAGTACTTC.

This clone came up a few times. The rearrangement uses TRBV27 and TRBJ2-5, with unresolved D. The V and J ends lost 7 bases and 6 bases respectively, with 15 bases between them. The CDR3 extends over 13 amino acids. CDR1 and CDR2 (germline): MNHEY, SMNVEV (reference sequence). This CDR3 is CASKKSTGQTQYF. The CDR3 DNA reads as TGTGCCAGCAAAAAGTCTACCGGGCAGACCCAGTACTTC.

The chain employs TRBV6-5 and TRBJ2-7; possibly TRBD1 for D (6 bases). There are 13 residues in the CDR3. Between the trimmed V and J ends, which lost 2 bases and 2 bases, there was a span of 7 bases. The germline V gene encodes CDR1 MNHEY and CDR2 SVGAGI. Here the CDR3 reads CASSYAGAYEQYF. The CDR3 region has the DNA TGTGCCAGCAGTTACGCAGGGGCCTACGAGCAGTACTTC.

This CDR3 is CASSLVGGSTDTQYF. CDR3 nucleotides: TGTGCCAGCAGCTTAGTCGGGGGTAGTACAGATACGCAGTATTTT. This rearrangement joins TRBV7-2 to TRBJ2-3; D possibly corresponds to TRBD2 (6 bases). Germline-derived CDR1 and CDR2 are SGHTA and FQGNSA. There are 15 residues in the CDR3. Trimming stripped 1 base from V and 3 bases from J, with 11 bases between.

This clone was seen just once. V usage is TRBV5-4 and J usage is TRBJ2-1; 13 bases are a match to TRBD2. This CDR3 has 16 residues. After removal of 1 base from V and 9 bases from J, the junction contained 7 bases not matched to a gene. The germline V gene encodes CDR1 SGHNT and CDR2 YYREEE (reference sequence). The CDR3 reads CASSLRRTSGGGEQFF. CDR3 coding DNA: TGTGCCAGCAGCTTGAGGAGGACTAGCGGGGGCGGTGAGCAGTTCTTC.

The chain combines TRBV29-1 with TRBJ2-5, with D perhaps matching TRBD2 (5 bases). The CDR3 totals 16 residues. Deletions cut 6 bases from V and 9 bases from J, with 29 bases between. Looked up from germline, CDR1 is SQVTM and CDR2 is ANQGSEA. For the CDR3, the DNA is TGCAGCGTCTACCCTTTTTTCAGTGGAGCTACCGGGGCCCAGTACTTC. Protein: CSVYPFFSGATGAQYF.

V usage is TRBV12-5 and J usage is TRBJ2-7; D unresolved. Germline loops: CDR1 LGHNT, CDR2 FRNRAP. The CDR3 runs 11 residues. The germline V and J ends were trimmed by 3 bases and 4 bases, with 4 bases remaining between them. In nucleotides, the CDR3 is TGTGCTAGTGGTTTCTCATACGAGCAGTACTTC. Translated, it gives CASGFSYEQYF.

The chain combines TRBV11-2 with TRBJ2-1, with 9 positions matching TRBD2. The ends lost 0 bases at V and 1 base at J; junction bases unmatched: 7. The CDR3 has 18 amino acids. Germline V gene data show CDR1 as SGHAT and CDR2 as FQNNGV. The CDR3, as DNA: TGTGCCAGCAGCTTAGATACCAGCGGGGGGCCATCCTACAATGAGCAGTTCTTC. It codes for CASSLDTSGGPSYNEQFF.

This clone was counted a single time. This chain uses TRBV6-5 with TRBJ2-7; D might be TRBD1 or TRBD2, each matching 5 bases. V lost 4 bases, J lost 4 bases, and 11 bases lay in between. This CDR3 contains 13 residues. Germline V gene lookup returns CDR1 MNHEY and CDR2 SVGAGI. CDR3 in DNA: TGTGCCAGCAGTTGGGGGAACGGGTACGAGCAGTACTTC. Amino acids: CASSWGNGYEQYF.